The 20 T cell receptor beta chains reported below all come from one sample, sequenced in a study of persistence of HIV-infected CD4 T cells. The libraries were made with immunoSEQ version 4 in survey mode. Profiling relied on immunoSEQ multiplex PCR, and the TCRdb table lists in-frame clones only, not all of them. The sample has about 4,900 clones, around two thirds seen once. The stimulus was lysate of CMV-infected fibroblasts, around 10 ug/mL. Responding CD4+ T cells were sorted by upregulation of both CD40 ligand and CD69. Antigen specificity for these receptors is unknown. Sequencing used CD4+ T cells sorted from PBMCs after roughly 20-hour stimulation, obtained from a patient who received antiretroviral therapy. The receptor set was obtained from an adult man with HIV who was CMV-seropositive.

As DNA, the CDR3 is TGTGCCAGCAGCCGAGCGGGACAGGGGGTAGGAGGCTACACCTTC. Translating gives CASSRAGQGVGGYTF. This sequence joins TRBV14 and TRBJ1-2; 11 nucleotides align to TRBD1. The junction had 9 bases not matched to a gene; V was cut back by 4 bases and J by 8 bases. Germline V gives CDR1 SGHDN, CDR2 FVKESK. The CDR3 contains 15 residues.

J is TRBJ2-3 and V is TRBV2; 11 bases agree with TRBD2. The V segment lost 6 bases and the J segment 3 bases; nucleotides outside the gene matches: 5. Germline loops: CDR1 SNHLY, CDR2 FYNNEI. The CDR3 is 15 amino acids. CDR3 sequence (DNA): TGTGCCAGCAGGTTACTAGCGGGGGTTACAGATACGCAGTATTTT. Translated, it gives CASRLLAGVTDTQYF.

This clone has more than one count but fewer than ten. V is TRBV6-1 and J is TRBJ1-3; TRBD1 agrees at 7 bases. Germline loops: CDR1 MNHNS, CDR2 SASEGT. There are 16 residues in the CDR3. V lost 4 bases and J lost 0; bases outside the gene matches: 6. The CDR3: CASSVGDRDSGNTIYF. The CDR3 DNA sequence: TGTGCCAGCAGTGTGGGTGACAGGGACTCTGGAAACACCATATATTTT.

The chain links TRBV7-6 to TRBJ1-2, with D tentatively TRBD1 (5 bases). Germline V gene sequence: CDR1 SGHVS, CDR2 FNYEAQ. V was pared by 1 base and J by 2 bases, with 11 bases between. This CDR3 contains 15 residues. Here the CDR3 reads CASSLDGANNYGYTF. The DNA for the CDR3 is TGTGCCAGCAGCTTAGACGGGGCAAACAACTATGGCTACACCTTC.

The genes are TRBV5-1 and TRBJ1-1, with TRBD1 as a possible D gene (6 bases). This CDR3 is 16 amino acids long. V shed 3 bases and J shed 1 base, with 16 bases lying between them. The germline V gene encodes CDR1 SGHRS and CDR2 YFSETQ. CDR3 loop: CASSSNWGQRNTEAFF. The CDR3 coding sequence is TGCGCCAGCAGCTCTAATTGGGGACAAAGGAACACTGAAGCTTTCTTT.

This sequence joins TRBV7-2 and TRBJ2-2, with no clear D. The CDR3 runs 15 residues. Per germline, CDR1 SGHTA and CDR2 FQGNSA. Trimming took off 1 base at V and 5 bases at J, with 11 bases between the two ends. CDR3 sequence: CASSLVVTTTGELFF. CDR3 DNA sequence: TGTGCCAGCAGCTTAGTAGTGACAACTACCGGGGAGCTGTTTTTT.

This chain connects TRBV4-2 to TRBJ1-1; 7 bases align to TRBD1. V was clipped by 5 bases and J by 1 base; unmatched bases: 4. CDR3 size: 14 residues. CDR1 and CDR2 from the germline V gene are LGHNA and YNFKEQ. CDR3 DNA: TGTGCCAGCAGCGCGGGACAGCGGAACACTGAAGCTTTCTTT. It codes for CASSAGQRNTEAFF.

This chain uses TRBV9 with TRBJ1-5; 8 nucleotides match TRBD1. The germline V gene encodes CDR1 SGDLS and CDR2 YYNGEE. The CDR3 is made up of 14 amino acids. The V and J ends lost 4 bases and 2 bases, in that order; junction bases with no gene match: 2. CDR3 residues: CASSQGQGNQPQHF. In DNA form, the CDR3 reads TGTGCCAGCAGCCAGGGACAGGGCAATCAGCCCCAGCATTTT.

CDR3: CASSLAPGASNSPLHF. The CDR3 DNA is TGTGCCAGCAGCTTAGCTCCCGGGGCCTCGAATTCACCCCTCCACTTT. The chain recombines TRBV7-6 with TRBJ1-6; a weak D match, TRBD1 (5 bases). This CDR3 is built from 16 residues. V lost 0 bases and J 7 bases, leaving 13 bases between the germline ends. Germline V gene data show CDR1 as SGHVS and CDR2 as FNYEAQ.

The J gene is TRBJ1-1, the V gene TRBV7-9, with TRBD1 matching 8 bases. This CDR3 is 14 amino acids long. V gave up 5 bases and J gave up 5 bases; unmatched junction bases: 7. CDR1 and CDR2 from the germline V gene are SEHNR and FQNEAQ (reference sequence). The DNA for the CDR3 is TGTGCCAGCAGCCCGGGACAGGAGAGGACTGAAGCTTTCTTT. This codes for CASSPGQERTEAFF.

The rearrangement links TRBV6-5 to TRBJ2-7; 9 bases line up with TRBD1. V shed 4 bases and J 3 bases; nucleotides not matched to a gene: 4. The V gene's germline CDR1 is MNHEY and CDR2 SVGAGI. This CDR3 is 14 amino acids long. CDR3 DNA sequence: TGTGCCAGCAGTTCTCCGGACAGGGGCTACGAGCAGTACTTC. Residues: CASSSPDRGYEQYF.

The V gene is TRBV4-3, the J gene TRBJ2-2; 7 bases are shared with TRBD1. The CDR3 totals 15 residues. J lost 4 bases, V lost 2 bases, and 4 bases had no gene match. Germline CDR1 reads LGHNA; CDR2 reads YSLEER. CDR3 residues: CASSQLQGITGELFF. The CDR3 DNA sequence: TGCGCCAGCAGCCAATTACAGGGGATCACCGGGGAGCTGTTTTTT.

V is TRBV6-2 or TRBV6-3 and J is TRBJ1-2; maybe TRBD1 (6 bases). The V end lost 2 bases, the J end lost 3 bases, and 7 bases lay between the germline ends. Germline CDR1 reads MNHEY; CDR2 reads SVGEGT. The CDR3 consists of 13 residues. CDR3 DNA sequence: TGTGCCAGCAGTTACGCAGGGGACTATGGCTACACCTTC. Amino acids: CASSYAGDYGYTF.

With respect to this clone: The identical CDR3 is also encoded by other nucleotide sequences in the sample. DNA of the CDR3: TGCGCCAGCAGTTTTTCCGGGGGAAGAGATACGCAGTATTTT. Its translation is CASSFSGGRDTQYF. V gene TRBV5-1 combines with J gene TRBJ2-3, with D maybe TRBD2 (6 bases). Germline V lookup: CDR1 SGHRS, CDR2 YFSETQ. The CDR3 spans 14 residues. Trimming removed 5 bases at V and 5 bases at J, with 15 bases between.

This chain links TRBV28 with TRBJ1-5; possibly TRBD1 for D (5 bases). Per the germline V gene, CDR1 is MDHEN and CDR2 is SYDVKM. V was clipped by 7 bases and J by 10 bases, with 23 bases between them. This CDR3 is 15 amino acids long. CDR3 residues: CASKPRVGEGTPQHF. CDR3 DNA: TGTGCCAGCAAACCTAGGGTGGGGGAGGGGACTCCCCAGCATTTT.

J is TRBJ1-5 and V is TRBV30; unclear D gene. The germline V gene has CDR1 GTSNPN and CDR2 SVGIG (reference sequence). The V gene lost 1 base and the J gene lost 0 bases, with 16 bases spanning the gap. The CDR3 is 17 residues long. Written as DNA, the CDR3 is TGTGCCTGGAGTGGAGGGCTCCTGGACCTTAGCAATCAGCCCCAGCATTTT. Translated, it gives CAWSGGLLDLSNQPQHF. The entire variable domain, with the rest obtained from reference TRBV30 and TRBJ1-5, is as follows: SQTIHQWPATLVQPVGSPLSLECTVEGTSNPNLYWYRQAAGRGLQLLFYSVGIGQISSEVPQNLSASRPQDRQFILSSKKLLLSDSGFYLCAWSGGLLDLSNQPQHFGDGTRLSIL.

By share of the sample, this clone is medium-sized. The V call is TRBV5-4, the J call TRBJ2-3, with D perhaps being TRBD1 or TRBD2 (5 bases each). This CDR3 spans 14 amino acids. Between the trimmed V and J ends, which lost 5 bases and 6 bases, there was a span of 16 bases. CDR1 is SGHNT and CDR2 is YYREEE in the germline V gene (reference sequence). The CDR3 here is CASSFGVGADTQYF. The CDR3 nucleotides are TGTGCCAGCAGTTTTGGTGTCGGGGCTGATACGCAGTATTTT.

V gene TRBV14 combines with J gene TRBJ1-3; D is possibly TRBD1 (5 bases). V lost 6 bases and J lost 0, with 12 bases in between. This CDR3 is 15 amino acids long. Germline V gives CDR1 SGHDN, CDR2 FVKESK. The CDR3 DNA follows: TGTGCCAGCAGTCCGGGGCAGTTCTCTGGAAACACCATATATTTT. Protein sequence: CASSPGQFSGNTIYF.

In its sample, this clone ranks as medium-sized (0.01 to 0.1%). The V and J genes are TRBV6-2 or TRBV6-3 and TRBJ2-7; 7 bases line up with TRBD1. In germline, CDR1 is MNHEY, CDR2 SVGEGT. Trimming took 2 bases from V and 0 from J; bases not matched to a gene: 4. CDR3 length: 15 amino acids. This CDR3 reads CASSYPTGSSYEQYF. The CDR3 bases are TGTGCCAGCAGTTACCCGACAGGGAGCTCCTACGAGCAGTACTTC.

V is TRBV5-1 and J is TRBJ1-1, with D possibly TRBD1 on 6 matching bases. Per germline, CDR1 SGHRS and CDR2 YFSETQ. With 1 base removed from V and 11 bases from J, the gap between germline ends came to 18 bases. The length of the CDR3 is 14 residues. CDR3 nucleotides: TGCGCCAGCAGCTTGTCAGGGGTGTTGGAGTCGGCTTTCTTT. The encoded protein is CASSLSGVLESAFF.